This T cell receptor (beta chain) was recovered during a study of blood T cell repertoires in COVID-19. As for the study in general: The United States, Italy and Spain provided the acute and convalescent COVID-19 samples. T cells, B-cell-depleted T cells, or PBMCs supplied cDNA or gDNA.

Original methodology: Scientists estimated how many nucleated cells there were by amplifying reference gene primers. Profiled with immunoSEQ multiplex PCR; TCRdb holds only in-frame clones, not every one. The DNA was the basis for D and trimming; V, J and clone size are from that table. The sample includes approximately 350,000 clones, more than 80% seen only once; the top ten take around 1.3%. Only a few counts were recorded for this clone. The source of this sequence is a man aged 35 to 55 with acute or convalescent COVID-19. Sequenced input: peripheral blood.

The CDR3 here is CASSQGAGWNTGELFF. For the CDR3, the DNA is TGTGCCAGCAGCCAGGGGGCAGGGTGGAATACCGGGGAGCTGTTTTTT. The chain uses TRBV3-1 (or the pseudogene TRBV3-2) and TRBJ2-2; D may be TRBD1 (6 bases). This CDR3 has 16 residues. Trimming pared 3 bases from V and 5 bases from J, leaving 16 bases between. Germline V lookup: CDR1 LGHDT, CDR2 YNNKEL (reference sequence).